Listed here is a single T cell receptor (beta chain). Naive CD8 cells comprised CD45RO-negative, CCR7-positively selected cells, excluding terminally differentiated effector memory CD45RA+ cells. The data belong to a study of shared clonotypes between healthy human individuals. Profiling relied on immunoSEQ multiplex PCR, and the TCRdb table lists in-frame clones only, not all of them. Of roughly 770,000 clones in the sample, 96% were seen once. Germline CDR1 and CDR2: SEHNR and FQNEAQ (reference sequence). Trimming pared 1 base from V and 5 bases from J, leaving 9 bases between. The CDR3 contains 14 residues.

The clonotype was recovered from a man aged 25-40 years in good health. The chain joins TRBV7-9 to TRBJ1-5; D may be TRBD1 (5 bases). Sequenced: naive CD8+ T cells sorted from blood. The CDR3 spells CASSLGGGHQPQHF. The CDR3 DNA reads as TGTGCCAGCAGCTTAGGGGGGGGACATCAGCCCCAGCATTTT.